Following are 25 T cell receptor beta chains from one sample sequenced in a study of cytomegalovirus exposure and HLA in healthy donors. Libraries were prepared by immunoSEQ multiplex PCR; TCRdb keeps only in-frame clonotypes and omits some of them. The sample holds about 240,000 clones; around 86% are singletons and the top ten take roughly 1.2%. The sample consisted of PBMCs. All receptors derive from a woman in her twenties or thirties in good health and CMV-seropositive.

This clone was detected once. DNA of the CDR3: TGTGCCAGCAGTTCGCCTAGTGTGTCCTACAATGAGCAGTTCTTC. It is translated as CASSSPSVSYNEQFF. This chain uses TRBV27 with TRBJ2-1; D unresolved. The CDR3 covers 15 residues. Germline V CDR1 and CDR2: MNHEY, SMNVEV (reference sequence). The V end lost 4 bases, the J end lost 1 base, and 11 bases lay between the germline ends.

This clone was recorded once. The chain employs TRBV28 and TRBJ2-7; the match to TRBD2 covers 7 bases. Germline CDR1 MDHEN, CDR2 SYDVKM. Trimming at V came to 3 bases and at J to 5 bases, leaving 10 bases not matched to a gene. The CDR3 loop spans 15 amino acids. The CDR3 here is CASSFIGGRRDEQYF. Written as DNA, the CDR3 is TGTGCCAGCAGTTTTATCGGCGGGAGAAGGGACGAGCAGTACTTC. Supplemented by reference TRBV28 and TRBJ2-7, the full variable domain reads DVKVTQSSRYLVKRTGEKVFLECVQDMDHENMFWYRQDPGLGLRLIYFSYDVKMKEKGDIPEGYSVSREKKERFSLILESASTNQTSMYLCASSFIGGRRDEQYFGPGTRLTVT.

The chain links TRBV7-9 to TRBJ2-7, with D possibly matching TRBD2 (5 bases). V was clipped by 0 bases and J by 1 base, with 13 bases between them. Germline loops: CDR1 SEHNR, CDR2 FQNEAQ (reference sequence). The CDR3 is made up of 16 amino acids. DNA for the CDR3: TGTGCCAGCAGCTTAGCCCTAAGGTGGGAGTCCTACGAGCAGTACTTC. It encodes CASSLALRWESYEQYF.

This clone was observed once. This chain connects TRBV30 to TRBJ1-2; TRBD1 matches 7 bases. CDR1 is GTSNPN and CDR2 is SVGIG in the germline V gene (reference sequence). The trim removed 2 bases at V and 5 bases at J, leaving 5 bases unmatched. This CDR3 is built from 13 residues. CDR3 sequence reads: CAWSLTGTYGYTF. The CDR3 DNA is TGTGCCTGGAGTCTGACAGGGACTTATGGCTACACCTTC.

This clone was seen only a few times. This chain links TRBV6-5 with TRBJ2-7; 8 bases are shared with TRBD2. Germline assignment: CDR1 MNHEY and CDR2 SVGAGI. J was trimmed by 2 bases and V by 5 bases; bases with no gene match: 8. CDR3 length equals 15 residues. For the CDR3, the DNA is TGTGCCAGCAGTCGTACTAGCGGAGGGACCTACGAGCAGTACTTC. This encodes CASSRTSGGTYEQYF.

This chain connects TRBV5-1 to TRBJ2-1; 9 bases are a match to TRBD2. This CDR3 contains 17 residues. Germline V gene lookup returns CDR1 SGHRS and CDR2 YFSETQ. The trim removed 0 bases at V and 4 bases at J, leaving 8 bases unmatched. CDR3 loop: CASSLGARREGYNEQFF. DNA of the CDR3: TGCGCCAGCAGCTTGGGAGCCCGGCGGGAGGGGTACAATGAGCAGTTCTTC.

This CDR3 reads CATSRDTGNTEAFF. The CDR3 DNA sequence: TGTGCCACCAGCAGGGATACAGGGAACACTGAAGCTTTCTTT. The V gene is TRBV15, the J gene TRBJ1-1; possibly TRBD1 for D (5 bases). V was shortened by 3 bases and J by 1 base, with 9 bases between the two germline ends. This CDR3 spans 14 amino acids. CDR1 is LNHNV and CDR2 is YYDKDF in the germline V gene (reference sequence). Based on the CDR3 plus reference TRBV15 and TRBJ1-1, the full variable domain is DAMVIQNPRYQVTQFGKPVTLSCSQTLNHNVMYWYQQKSSQAPKLLFHYYDKDFNNEADTPDNFQSRRPNTSFCFLDIRSPGLGDTAMYLCATSRDTGNTEAFFGQGTRLTVV.

V usage is TRBV27 and J usage is TRBJ2-1; D not certain. Looked up from germline, CDR1 is MNHEY and CDR2 is SMNVEV (reference sequence). Trimming shortened V by 3 bases and J by 10 bases, and 13 bases separated the two germline ends. CDR3 length equals 13 residues. This CDR3 is CASSFDRLGEQFF. The CDR3 DNA sequence: TGTGCCAGCAGTTTCGACCGCCTCGGGGAGCAGTTCTTC.

V and J are TRBV30 and TRBJ2-1; unclear D gene. The CDR3 totals 14 residues. The V gene's germline CDR1 is GTSNPN and CDR2 SVGIG (reference sequence). Trimming stripped 8 bases from V and 5 bases from J, with 19 bases between. CDR3 region: CAGQTQPDHNEQFF. The CDR3 DNA reads TGTGCCGGGCAGACCCAGCCGGATCACAATGAGCAGTTCTTC.

The chain combines TRBV28 with TRBJ2-1, with 11 nucleotides matching TRBD2. J was trimmed by 5 bases and V by 4 bases; bases with no gene match: 4. This CDR3 spans 15 amino acids. The germline CDR1 and CDR2 sequences are MDHEN and SYDVKM. The DNA for the CDR3 is TGTGCCAGCAGTTCCTTAGCGGGAGGGAACAATGAGCAGTTCTTC. It is translated as CASSSLAGGNNEQFF.

The chain couples TRBV4-1 to TRBJ1-5, with no clear D. The germline V gene has CDR1 MGHRA and CDR2 YSYEKL. V was trimmed by 4 bases and J by 4 bases, leaving 14 bases between them. The CDR3 spans 15 residues. The CDR3 reads CASSPLSNGNQPQHF. CDR3 nucleotide sequence: TGCGCCAGCAGCCCCCTAAGTAACGGTAATCAGCCCCAGCATTTT.

V usage is TRBV6-1 and J usage is TRBJ2-2, with D perhaps TRBD1 (5 bases). CDR1 is MNHNS and CDR2 is SASEGT in the germline V gene. CDR3 length: 14 residues. V was trimmed by 7 bases and J by 2 bases, leaving 11 bases between them. CDR3 DNA sequence: TGTGCCAGCACACTTGGACACAACACCGGGGAGCTGTTTTTT. Translation gives CASTLGHNTGELFF.

CDR3 protein: CASSLRRLSYEQYF. CDR3 DNA: TGTGCCAGCAGCTTGAGGAGACTTTCCTACGAGCAGTACTTC. The V call is TRBV5-8, the J call TRBJ2-7, with D hard to call. Germline V gene lookup returns CDR1 SGHTS and CDR2 YDEGEE. This CDR3 is 14 amino acids long. The V and J ends lost 1 base and 1 base respectively, with 9 bases between them.

This chain joins TRBV2 and TRBJ2-1; possible D gene TRBD1, 6 bases. Trimming cost V 11 bases and J 0 bases, with 14 bases left between them. This CDR3 is built from 14 residues. The germline V gene encodes CDR1 SNHLY and CDR2 FYNNEI. The CDR3 here is CAGGEFASYNEQFF. DNA of the CDR3: TGTGCCGGGGGCGAATTTGCCTCCTACAATGAGCAGTTCTTC.

This chain links TRBV7-2 with TRBJ1-3; no firm D call. The germline V and J ends were trimmed by 6 bases and 5 bases, with 11 bases remaining between them. Germline loops: CDR1 SGHTA, CDR2 FQGNSA. This CDR3 is built from 13 residues. The CDR3 DNA follows: TGTGCCAGCAGTAACATGCCCCGAAACACCATATATTTT. Protein product: CASSNMPRNTIYF.

This clone has a single count. The genes are TRBV11-3 and TRBJ1-1, with unresolved D. This CDR3 contains 12 residues. The V end was cut by 1 base, the J end by 5 bases, with 5 bases between. The V gene's germline CDR1 is SGHNT and CDR2 YENEEA. The CDR3 DNA is TGTGCCAGCAGCTTAGGGCGGACTGAAGCTTTCTTT. As protein: CASSLGRTEAFF.

This chain uses TRBV4-1 with TRBJ2-2; 8 nucleotides line up with TRBD1. The CDR3 runs 18 residues. J gave up 2 bases and V 0 bases, and 8 bases lay outside the gene matches. Per germline, CDR1 MGHRA and CDR2 YSYEKL. The CDR3 bases are TGCGCCAGCAGCCAAGACAGGGGGCTTCGCCCTAACACCGGGGAGCTGTTTTTT. Encoded protein: CASSQDRGLRPNTGELFF.

This chain uses TRBV14 with TRBJ1-2, with 8 bases matching TRBD1. From germline, CDR1 is SGHDN and CDR2 FVKESK. The CDR3 consists of 14 residues. V trimming: 3 bases; J trimming: 8 bases; junction bases outside the gene matches: 8. CDR3: CASSQTTGAGGYTF. The CDR3 coding sequence is TGTGCCAGCAGCCAGACGACAGGGGCTGGAGGCTACACCTTC.

The chain couples TRBV5-1 to TRBJ1-1; TRBD1 matches at 7 bases. Per germline, CDR1 SGHRS and CDR2 YFSETQ. CDR3 length: 15 residues. Trimming at V came to 3 bases and at J to 6 bases, leaving 11 bases not matched to a gene. The CDR3 coding sequence is TGCGCCAGCAGCTCCCAACCCGACAGGGTCCCTGAAGCTTTCTTT. Translated, it gives CASSSQPDRVPEAFF.

This clone was seen a handful of times. V gene TRBV6-4 combines with J gene TRBJ2-7; 7 bases are shared with TRBD2. This CDR3 has 11 amino acids. CDR1 and CDR2 (germline): MRHNA, SNTAGT. V shed 5 bases and J 8 bases; nucleotides not matched to a gene: 3. The CDR3 is CASSWTRKQYF. The CDR3 DNA reads as TGTGCCAGCAGTTGGACTAGAAAGCAGTACTTC.

The CDR3 reads CASSQGSSRNQPQHF. The DNA of the CDR3 is TGCGCCAGCAGCCAAGGGTCTAGTCGCAATCAGCCCCAGCATTTT. The chain employs TRBV4-1 and TRBJ1-5; D call uncertain. The CDR3 has 15 residues. Trimming removed 1 base at V and 2 bases at J, with 9 bases between. Looked up from germline, CDR1 is MGHRA and CDR2 is YSYEKL.

The chain carries TRBV30 and TRBJ2-7, with a tentative D call TRBD1 (6 bases). Between the trimmed V and J ends, which lost 5 bases and 6 bases, there was a span of 23 bases. Germline CDR1 GTSNPN, CDR2 SVGIG (reference sequence). This CDR3 has 15 amino acids. The CDR3 spells CAWLDKQGHLGEQYF. CDR3 DNA: TGTGCCTGGCTAGATAAACAGGGACATCTTGGCGAGCAGTACTTC. The variable domain in full, completed from reference TRBV30 and TRBJ2-7, reads SQTIHQWPATLVQPVGSPLSLECTVEGTSNPNLYWYRQAAGRGLQLLFYSVGIGQISSEVPQNLSASRPQDRQFILSSKKLLLSDSGFYLCAWLDKQGHLGEQYFGPGTRLTVT.

The chain recombines TRBV27 with TRBJ1-2; possibly TRBD1 for D (6 bases). This CDR3 has 13 amino acids. From germline, CDR1 is MNHEY and CDR2 SMNVEV (reference sequence). Trimming stripped 5 bases from V and 4 bases from J, with 11 bases between. CDR3 nucleotide sequence: TGTGCCAGCAGTGTACAGGGATTCTATGGCTACACCTTC. Amino acid sequence: CASSVQGFYGYTF.

The chain combines TRBV7-2 with TRBJ2-1, with TRBD2 matching over 7 bases. Germline V gene data show CDR1 as SGHTA and CDR2 as FQGNSA. The CDR3 length is 13 residues. Trimming at V came to 5 bases and at J to 4 bases, leaving 2 bases not matched to a gene. This CDR3 is CASSVSGYNEQFF. In DNA form, the CDR3 reads TGTGCCAGCAGCGTTAGCGGGTACAATGAGCAGTTCTTC.

V is TRBV7-9 and J is TRBJ2-7; 10 bases are shared with TRBD1. The CDR3 is made up of 16 amino acids. Unmatched junction bases numbered 13, after V lost 8 bases and J lost 3 bases. The V gene's germline CDR1 is SEHNR and CDR2 FQNEAQ (reference sequence). CDR3 nucleotide sequence: TGTGCCAGCGGGAGTGTACCCGGGACAGGGGTCTACGAGCAGTACTTC. Translation gives CASGSVPGTGVYEQYF.